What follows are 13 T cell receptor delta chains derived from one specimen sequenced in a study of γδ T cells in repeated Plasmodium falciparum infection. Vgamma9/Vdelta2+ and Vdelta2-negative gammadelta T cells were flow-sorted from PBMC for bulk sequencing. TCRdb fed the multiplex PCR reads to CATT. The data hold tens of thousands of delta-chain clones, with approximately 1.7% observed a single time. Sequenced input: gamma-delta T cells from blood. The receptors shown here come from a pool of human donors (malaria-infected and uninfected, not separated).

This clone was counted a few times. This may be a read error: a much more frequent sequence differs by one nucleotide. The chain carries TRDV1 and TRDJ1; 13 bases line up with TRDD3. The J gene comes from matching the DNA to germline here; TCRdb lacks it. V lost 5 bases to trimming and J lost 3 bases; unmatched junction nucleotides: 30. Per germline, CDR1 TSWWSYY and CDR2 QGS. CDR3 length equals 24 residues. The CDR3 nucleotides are TGTGCTCTTGGGCCCATCAACCTGTACTGGGGGATACGCGACTTTTGTCTTGCATCCGATAAACTCATCTTT. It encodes CALGPINLYWGIRDFCLASDKLIF.

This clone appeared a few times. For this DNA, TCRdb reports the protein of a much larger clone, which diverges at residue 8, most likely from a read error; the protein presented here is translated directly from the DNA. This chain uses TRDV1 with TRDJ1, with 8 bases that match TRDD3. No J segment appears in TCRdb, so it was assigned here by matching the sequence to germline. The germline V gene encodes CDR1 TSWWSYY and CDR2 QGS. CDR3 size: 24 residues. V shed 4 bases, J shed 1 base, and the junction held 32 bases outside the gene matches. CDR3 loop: CALGAFSCQRMYWGPLPATDKLIF. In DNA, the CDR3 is TGTGCTCTTGGGGCTTTTTCCTGCCAGAGAATGTACTGGGGGCCCCTCCCTGCCACCGATAAACTCATCTTT.

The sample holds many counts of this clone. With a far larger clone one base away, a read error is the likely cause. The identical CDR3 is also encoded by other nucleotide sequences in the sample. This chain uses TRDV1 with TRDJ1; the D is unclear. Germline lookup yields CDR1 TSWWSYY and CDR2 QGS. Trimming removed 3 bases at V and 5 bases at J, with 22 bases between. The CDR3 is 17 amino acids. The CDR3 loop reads CALGDLHRNGLADKLIF. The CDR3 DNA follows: TGTGCTCTTGGGGACCTCCACCGTAATGGGCTAGCTGATAAACTCATCTTT.

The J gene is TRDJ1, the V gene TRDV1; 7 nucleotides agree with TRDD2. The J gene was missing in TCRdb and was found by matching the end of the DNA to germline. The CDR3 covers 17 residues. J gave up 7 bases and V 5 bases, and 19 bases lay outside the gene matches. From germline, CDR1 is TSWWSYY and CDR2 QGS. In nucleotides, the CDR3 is TGTGCTCTTGGGCCCAACTTCCTATGGCAGTTACAGGGTAAACTCATCTTT. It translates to CALGPNFLWQLQGKLIF.

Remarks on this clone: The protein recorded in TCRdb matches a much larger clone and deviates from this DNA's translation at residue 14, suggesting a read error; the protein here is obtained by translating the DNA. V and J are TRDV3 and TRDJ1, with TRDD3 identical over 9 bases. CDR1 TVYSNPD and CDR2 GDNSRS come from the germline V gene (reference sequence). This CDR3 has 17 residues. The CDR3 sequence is CAFQLKWELGDTDRLIF. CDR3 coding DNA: TGTGCCTTTCAATTAAAGTGGGAACTGGGGGACACCGATAGACTCATCTTT.

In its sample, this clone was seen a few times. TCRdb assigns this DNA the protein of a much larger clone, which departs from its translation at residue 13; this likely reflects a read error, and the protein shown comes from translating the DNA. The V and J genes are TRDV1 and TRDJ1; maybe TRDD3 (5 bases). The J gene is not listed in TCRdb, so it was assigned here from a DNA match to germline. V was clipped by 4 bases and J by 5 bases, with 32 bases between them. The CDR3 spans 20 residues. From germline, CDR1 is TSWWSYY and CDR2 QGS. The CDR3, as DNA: TGTGCTCTTGGGGGGACGCGGTTATTAGGGGGCACCCAGGGAGCAGATAAACTCATCTTT. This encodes CALGGTRLLGGTQGADKLIF.

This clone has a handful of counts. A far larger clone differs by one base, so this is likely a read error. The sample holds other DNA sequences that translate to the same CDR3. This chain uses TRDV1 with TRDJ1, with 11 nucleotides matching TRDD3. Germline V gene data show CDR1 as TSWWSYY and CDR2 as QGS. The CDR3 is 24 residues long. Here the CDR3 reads CALGEPERYVVRYWGIVGTDKLIF. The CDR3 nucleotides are TGTGCTCTCGGGGAACCTGAGAGATACGTCGTCCGATACTGGGGGATAGTGGGGACCGATAAACTCATCTTT.

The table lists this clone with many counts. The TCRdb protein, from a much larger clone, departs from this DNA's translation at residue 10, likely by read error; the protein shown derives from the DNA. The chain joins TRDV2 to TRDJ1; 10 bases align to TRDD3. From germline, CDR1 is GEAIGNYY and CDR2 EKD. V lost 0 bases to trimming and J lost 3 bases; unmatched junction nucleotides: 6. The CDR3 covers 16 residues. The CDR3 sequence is CACDTVGGYSSDKLIF. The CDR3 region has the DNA TGTGCCTGTGACACCGTTGGGGGATACTCATCCGATAAACTCATCTTT.

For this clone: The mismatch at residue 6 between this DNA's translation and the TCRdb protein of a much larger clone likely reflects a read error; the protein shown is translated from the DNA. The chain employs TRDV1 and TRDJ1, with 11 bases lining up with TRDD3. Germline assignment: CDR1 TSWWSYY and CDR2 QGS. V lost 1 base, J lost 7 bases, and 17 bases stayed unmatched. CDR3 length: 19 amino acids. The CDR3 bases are TGTGCTCTTGGGGAACCCACTTCCCTCTGGGGGATACACGCCGTTAAACTCATCTTT. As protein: CALGEPTSLWGIHAVKLIF.

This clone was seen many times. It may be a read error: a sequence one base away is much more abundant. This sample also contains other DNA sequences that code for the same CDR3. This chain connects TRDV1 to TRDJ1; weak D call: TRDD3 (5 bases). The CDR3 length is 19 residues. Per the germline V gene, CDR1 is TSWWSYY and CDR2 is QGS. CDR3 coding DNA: TGTGCTCTTGGGGAACGGTCCCTGGCGACGGGGACCCACACAGATAAACTCATCTTT. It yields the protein CALGERSLATGTHTDKLIF.

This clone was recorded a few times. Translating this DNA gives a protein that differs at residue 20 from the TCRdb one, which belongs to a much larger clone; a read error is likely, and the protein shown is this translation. DNA for the CDR3: TGTGCCTGTGACACCAAAGGTGGGGGAGCCCTTGTCCTCAGCTCCTGGGACACCCGAAAGATGTTTTTC. It specifies CACDTKGGGALVLSSWDTRKMFF. V and J are TRDV2 and TRDJ3; TRDD3 matches 7 bases. The J gene was not available in TCRdb and was assigned here by matching the DNA to germline segments. Germline V gene data show CDR1 as GEAIGNYY and CDR2 as EKD. The CDR3 consists of 23 residues.

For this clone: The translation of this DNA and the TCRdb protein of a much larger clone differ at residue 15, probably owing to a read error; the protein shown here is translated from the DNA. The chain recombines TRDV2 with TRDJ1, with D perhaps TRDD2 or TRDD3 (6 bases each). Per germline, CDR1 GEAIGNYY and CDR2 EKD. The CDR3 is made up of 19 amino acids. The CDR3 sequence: CACDTGSYTGLLYTEKLIF. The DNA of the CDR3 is TGTGCCTGTGACACGGGATCCTACACTGGGCTACTTTACACCGAAAAACTCATCTTT.

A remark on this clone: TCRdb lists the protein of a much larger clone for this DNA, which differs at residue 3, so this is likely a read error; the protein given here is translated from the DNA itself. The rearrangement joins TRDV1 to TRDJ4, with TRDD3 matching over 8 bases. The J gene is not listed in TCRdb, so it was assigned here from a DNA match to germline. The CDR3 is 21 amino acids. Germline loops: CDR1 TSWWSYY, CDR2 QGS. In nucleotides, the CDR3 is TGTGCTCCTGGGGAACCAAAACACTGGGGGGTTGGGTCTGATTCCGCCAGACCCCTGATCTTT. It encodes CAPGEPKHWGVGSDSARPLIF.